This TCR beta chain was identified during a study of CD8 T cells in ankylosing spondylitis. Whole-study findings and limits: A TCR beta motif made of fewer than 10 highly homologous variants seemed typical of ankylosing spondylitis blood. Earlier literature documents some of the motif variants in reactive arthritis synovial fluid and blood. Clones linked to disease, bearing a CD8+ phenotype, were relatively rare in peripheral blood.

By quantitative 5'-RACE with molecular barcodes, the TCR beta libraries were made. TCRdb called the 5' RACE reads again in MiXCR, with one record for every CDR3 protein. The sample lists approximately 220,000 distinct CDR3 sequences; roughly 25% were seen once. The CDR3 is 13 residues long. V shed 5 bases and J shed 8 bases, with 13 bases lying between them. Germline V CDR1 and CDR2: SGHTA, FQGNSA. Note on this clonotype: Antigen: not known.

The V gene is TRBV7-2, the J gene TRBJ2-4, with unresolved D. The sample taken for sequencing was blood, either unsorted or a sorted T cell fraction (not recorded which). The receptor was derived from a male donor with ankylosing spondylitis or in good health (not recorded which). The CDR3 nucleotides are TGTGCCAGCAGCCTCGACATTGGGGACATTCAGTACTTC. It is translated as CASSLDIGDIQYF.